This T cell receptor beta chain emerged from a study of long-term antiretroviral therapy in people with HIV (dated by TCRdb to between 2021 and 2024). As for the study more broadly: The earliest samples were collected about a decade before the 2015 WHO recommendation for immediate ART, when ART was typically delayed until CD4 counts fell. No cross-contamination during QIAcube processing was seen in test extractions of a monoclonal T-cell line run alongside 30 to 35 polyclonal samples. A total of 192 cryopreserved PBMC samples were contributed to the cohort by 30 adults with confirmed HIV infection, with samples collected serially over a mean of around 6 years (range 1-12). A retrospective serial study tested whether ART initiation and durable HIV suppression were associated with changes in peripheral blood TRB repertoire composition and diversity. About a third of the roughly 30 participants with HIV were female.

General conclusions and limits of the study: Expanded TRB clones identified before ART initiation dominated the repertoire at all time points, although this dominance fluctuated and declined in many PLHIV after ART. Owing to limited PBMC availability, only the TCR beta chain was sequenced, without alpha chain pairing. Starting ART was linked to a significant rise in TRB diversity, yet even with long-term ART the diversity remained significantly lower than in transplant donor controls. The samples span the years 2004 to 2017, and the ART regimens used at that time may not be as effective as current regimens. Inferences about post-ART repertoire changes were limited because no data were available on ART adherence, viral resistance or therapy changes. Because cell numbers in pre-ART samples were limited, unsorted PBMC were profiled instead of sorted CD4+ and CD8+ T cells. Compared with controls, HIV repertoires had narrower CDR3 length ranges, and the network structure pointed to an antigen-experienced repertoire that shifted only slightly toward naive after ART.

CDR1 and CDR2, looked up from the germline V gene, are SGHDT and YYEEEE. The CDR3 has 15 amino acids, counting the end cysteine and phenylalanine. Only the CDR3 portion is preserved as DNA: 45 bases, with reading frame beginning at the first base. V was cut back by 4 bases and J by 5 bases, leaving a gap of 19 bases between them. The immunoSEQ hsTCRB v3.0 assay was used at survey level resolution to sequence the TRB variable region. The target sequencing depth for TRB was about 40,000-55,000 T-cell genomes per sample. Pooled TRB libraries were sequenced on an Illumina MiSeq with a v3 150-cycle kit. The original pipeline was this. Repertoire analysis ran in R within a reproducible Nextflow workflow covering QC, data transformation and analysis. LymphoSeq2, an R package for exploring AIRR-Seq data, was used to implement the custom analyses. A handful of samples that produced fewer than 5000 total TRB sequences were removed, so about 200 HIV repertoires were analyzed. Among the approximately 180 retained HIV repertoires, 55 to 65 were collected before ART initiation and 129 after ART initiation. Each repertoire was downsampled to 5000 TRB nucleotide sequences, and summary statistics were averaged across 100 downsampling iterations. The analysis kept only TRB sequences whose CDR3 regions were at least seven amino acids long. Two measures captured diversity: a Shannon entropy-derived clonality score and the Gini coefficient. In the repertoire networks, any two of the top 5000 CDR3 amino acid sequences were connected whenever the two sequences differed by an edit distance of one. GLIPH2 predicted antigen specificity groups and MHC restriction for TRB CDR3 amino acid sequences. To flag known associations with CMV, EBV, HIV or tissue antigens, CDR3 amino acid sequences were compared against VDJdb and McPAS-TCR. Pre-ART, post-ART and control groups were compared with Wilcoxon signed-rank tests and Holm-Bonferroni correction. This immuneACCESS table, as held by TCRdb, lists in-frame sequences with V and J called but not all clones. Of the missing ones, under half trace to an unresolved V gene in checked studies; the others have no known cause. V, J and clone size were drawn from that table, and D and trimming were deduced from the DNA. The sample yields tens of thousands of clones; more than 70% were counted once. The ten largest clones take up roughly 9% of the sample.

This clone appeared once. This receptor's antigen is unknown. No much larger clonotype is one base removed from it; base qualities were not supplied. To be included, a participant needed at least one PBMC sample from before ART initiation plus at least two post-ART samples. Treatment was received in the United States of America by all participants with HIV. Before DNA extraction, cryopreserved samples of roughly 0.9-11 million PBMC were thawed and then washed. At the time of the earliest PBMC sample for each participant with HIV, ages ranged from about 23 to 60 years. PBMC samples from each participant spanned 1-4 timepoints before ART initiation and 2-8 timepoints after ART initiation, with a median of 7 samples. For every participant, serial HIV viral load, CD4+ T-cell count, ART history and demographic data were obtained. Genomic DNA was extracted from unsorted PBMC with a Qiagen kit on a QIAcube, with processing performed in batches of 12 samples.

Sequencing used unsorted PBMCs, obtained 4.7 to 5 years after starting antiretroviral therapy. In this chain, TRBV5-6 is recombined with TRBJ2-7, with the D segment identity uncertain. The TCR was taken from a man aged 35 to 55 with HIV. The sequence in DNA is TGTGCCAGCAGCCCGCATATTGAACTCGGCCACGAGCAGTACTTC. It is translated as CASSPHIELGHEQYF.